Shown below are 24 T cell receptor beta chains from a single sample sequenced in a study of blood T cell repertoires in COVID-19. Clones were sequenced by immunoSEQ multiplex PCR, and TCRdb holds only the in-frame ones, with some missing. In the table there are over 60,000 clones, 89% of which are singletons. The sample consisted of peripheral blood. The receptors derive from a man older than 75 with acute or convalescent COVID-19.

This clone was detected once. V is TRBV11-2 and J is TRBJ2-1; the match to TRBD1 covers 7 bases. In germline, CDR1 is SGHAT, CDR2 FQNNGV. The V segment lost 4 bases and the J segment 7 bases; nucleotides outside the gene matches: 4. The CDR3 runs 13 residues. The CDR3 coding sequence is TGTGCCAGCAGCTCTGACAGGGAGAATGAGCAGTTCTTC. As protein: CASSSDRENEQFF.

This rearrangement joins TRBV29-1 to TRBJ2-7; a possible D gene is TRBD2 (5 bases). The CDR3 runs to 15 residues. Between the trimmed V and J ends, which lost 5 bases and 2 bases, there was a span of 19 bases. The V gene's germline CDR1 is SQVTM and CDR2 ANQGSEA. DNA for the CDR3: TGCAGCGTTTGGACCGCTCTTAACGGGGCCTACGAGCAGTACTTC. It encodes CSVWTALNGAYEQYF.

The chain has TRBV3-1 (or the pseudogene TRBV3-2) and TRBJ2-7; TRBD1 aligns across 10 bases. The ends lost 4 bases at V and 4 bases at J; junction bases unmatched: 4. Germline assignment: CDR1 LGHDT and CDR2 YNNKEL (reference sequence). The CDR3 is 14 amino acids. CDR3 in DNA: TGTGCCAGCAGCCGCTGGGACAGGGGTTACGAGCAGTACTTC. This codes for CASSRWDRGYEQYF.

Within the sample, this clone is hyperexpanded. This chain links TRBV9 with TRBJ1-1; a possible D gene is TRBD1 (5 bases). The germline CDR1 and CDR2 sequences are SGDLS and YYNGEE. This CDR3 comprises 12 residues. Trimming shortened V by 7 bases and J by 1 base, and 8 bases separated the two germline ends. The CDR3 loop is CASVGANTEAFF. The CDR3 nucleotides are TGTGCCAGCGTTGGGGCGAACACTGAAGCTTTCTTT.

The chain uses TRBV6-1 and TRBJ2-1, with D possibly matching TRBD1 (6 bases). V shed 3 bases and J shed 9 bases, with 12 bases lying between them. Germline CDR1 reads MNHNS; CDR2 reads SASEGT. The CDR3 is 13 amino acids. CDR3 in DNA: TGTGCCAGCAGTGAGAACAGGGACGGTGAGCAGTTCTTC. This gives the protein CASSENRDGEQFF.

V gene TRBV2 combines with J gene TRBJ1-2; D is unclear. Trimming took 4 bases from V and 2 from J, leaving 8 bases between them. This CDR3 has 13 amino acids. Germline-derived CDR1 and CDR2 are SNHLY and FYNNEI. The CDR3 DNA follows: TGTGCCAGCAGTGTGGTGGAGAACTATGGCTACACCTTC. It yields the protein CASSVVENYGYTF.

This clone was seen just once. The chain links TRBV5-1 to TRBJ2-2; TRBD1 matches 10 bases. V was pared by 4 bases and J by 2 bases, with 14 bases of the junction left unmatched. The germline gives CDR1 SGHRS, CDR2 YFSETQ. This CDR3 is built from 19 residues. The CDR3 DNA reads TGCGCCAGCAGCCACCATGCCGGGACAGGGGCCGTAAACACCGGGGAGCTGTTTTTT. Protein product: CASSHHAGTGAVNTGELFF.

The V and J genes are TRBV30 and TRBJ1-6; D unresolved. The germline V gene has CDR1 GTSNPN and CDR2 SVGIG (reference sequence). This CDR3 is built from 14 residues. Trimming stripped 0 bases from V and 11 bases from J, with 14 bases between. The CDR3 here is CAWSVTQKDPPLHF. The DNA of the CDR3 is TGTGCCTGGAGTGTAACACAGAAAGACCCACCCCTCCACTTT.

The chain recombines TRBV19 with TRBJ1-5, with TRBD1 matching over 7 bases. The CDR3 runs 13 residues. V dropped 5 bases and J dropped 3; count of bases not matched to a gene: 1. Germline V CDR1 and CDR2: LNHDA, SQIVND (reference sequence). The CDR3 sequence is CASSGTVNQPQHF. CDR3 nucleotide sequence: TGTGCCAGTAGTGGGACAGTCAATCAGCCCCAGCATTTT.

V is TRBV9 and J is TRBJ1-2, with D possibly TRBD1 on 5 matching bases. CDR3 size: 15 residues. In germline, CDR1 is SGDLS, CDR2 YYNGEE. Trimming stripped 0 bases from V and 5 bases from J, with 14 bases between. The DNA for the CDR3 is TGTGCCAGCAGCGTAGAGGAGGGGAGCTCGTATGGCTACACCTTC. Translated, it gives CASSVEEGSSYGYTF.

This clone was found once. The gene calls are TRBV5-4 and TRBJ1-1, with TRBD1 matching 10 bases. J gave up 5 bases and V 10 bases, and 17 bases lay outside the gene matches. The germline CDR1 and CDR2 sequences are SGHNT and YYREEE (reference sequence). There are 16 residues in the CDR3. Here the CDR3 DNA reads TGTGCCGCCGGGACAGGGGCAATTGGGGGCGGAACTGAAGCTTTCTTT. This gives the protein CAAGTGAIGGGTEAFF.

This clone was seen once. Here the CDR3 reads CASSATGQGVTFF. In DNA, the CDR3 is TGTGCCAGCAGCGCGACGGGACAGGGGGTCACTTTCTTT. The rearrangement uses TRBV3-1 (or the pseudogene TRBV3-2) and TRBJ1-1; 11 bases match TRBD1. Germline V gene data show CDR1 as LGHDT and CDR2 as YNNKEL (reference sequence). V was pared by 5 bases and J by 12 bases, with 8 bases of the junction left unmatched. The CDR3 sequence is 13 residues long.

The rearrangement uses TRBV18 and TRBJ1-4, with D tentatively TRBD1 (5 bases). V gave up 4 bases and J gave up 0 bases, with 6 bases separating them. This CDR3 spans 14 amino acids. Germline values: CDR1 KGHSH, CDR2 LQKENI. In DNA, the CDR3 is TGTGCCAGCTCACAAGGGGCAACTAATGAAAAACTGTTTTTT. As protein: CASSQGATNEKLFF.

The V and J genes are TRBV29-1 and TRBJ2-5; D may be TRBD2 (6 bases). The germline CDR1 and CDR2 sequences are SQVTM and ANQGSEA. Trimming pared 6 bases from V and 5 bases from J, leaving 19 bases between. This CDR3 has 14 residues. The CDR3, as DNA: TGCAGCGTGAGGGTCGACACGGGAGCGGAGACCCAGTACTTC. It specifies CSVRVDTGAETQYF.

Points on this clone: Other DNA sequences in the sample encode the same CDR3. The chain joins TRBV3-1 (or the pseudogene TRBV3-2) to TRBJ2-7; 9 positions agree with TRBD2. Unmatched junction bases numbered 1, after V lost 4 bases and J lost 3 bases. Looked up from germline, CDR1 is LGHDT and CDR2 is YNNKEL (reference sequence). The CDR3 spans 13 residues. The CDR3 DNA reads TGTGCCAGCAGCCTTAGCGGGGGCTACGAGCAGTACTTC. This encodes CASSLSGGYEQYF.

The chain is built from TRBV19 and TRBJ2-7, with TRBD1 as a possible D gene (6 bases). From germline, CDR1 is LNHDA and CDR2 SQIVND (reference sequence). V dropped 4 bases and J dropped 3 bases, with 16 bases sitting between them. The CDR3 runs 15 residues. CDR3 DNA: TGTGCCAGTAGTACTGTAGGGGGTGCAGACTACGAGCAGTACTTC. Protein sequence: CASSTVGGADYEQYF.

CDR3 amino acids: CSVGGGSGETQYF. CDR3 DNA sequence: TGCAGCGTTGGAGGGGGTTCAGGAGAGACCCAGTACTTC. This chain uses TRBV29-1 with TRBJ2-5, with D maybe TRBD1 (6 bases). The CDR3 extends over 13 amino acids. Germline-derived CDR1 and CDR2 are SQVTM and ANQGSEA. Between the trimmed V and J ends, which lost 4 bases and 4 bases, there was a span of 13 bases.

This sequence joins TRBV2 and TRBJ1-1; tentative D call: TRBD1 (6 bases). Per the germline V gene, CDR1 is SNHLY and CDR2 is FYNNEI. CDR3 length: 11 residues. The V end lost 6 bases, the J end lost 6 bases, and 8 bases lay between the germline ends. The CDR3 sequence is CASRQGAEAFF. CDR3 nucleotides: TGTGCCAGCAGACAGGGAGCTGAAGCTTTCTTT.

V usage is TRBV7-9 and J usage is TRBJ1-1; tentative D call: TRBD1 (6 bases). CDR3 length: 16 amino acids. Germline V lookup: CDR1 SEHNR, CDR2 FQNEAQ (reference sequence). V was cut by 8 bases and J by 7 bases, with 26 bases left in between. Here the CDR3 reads CASGTLRQGLLSEAFF. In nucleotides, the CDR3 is TGTGCCAGCGGGACCCTACGTCAGGGGCTCCTCAGTGAAGCTTTCTTT. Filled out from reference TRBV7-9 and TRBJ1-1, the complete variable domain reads DTGVSQNPRHKITKRGQNVTFRCDPISEHNRLYWYRQTLGQGPEFLTYFQNEAQLEKSRLLSDRFSAERPKGSFSTLEIQRTEQGDSAMYLCASGTLRQGLLSEAFFGQGTRLTVV.

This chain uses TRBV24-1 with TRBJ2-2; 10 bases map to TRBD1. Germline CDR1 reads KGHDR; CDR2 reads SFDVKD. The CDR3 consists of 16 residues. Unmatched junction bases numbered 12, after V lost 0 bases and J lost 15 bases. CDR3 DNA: TGTGCCACCAGTGATTTGCAGAATTTGGGACAGGGGAAATTGTTTTTT. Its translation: CATSDLQNLGQGKLFF.

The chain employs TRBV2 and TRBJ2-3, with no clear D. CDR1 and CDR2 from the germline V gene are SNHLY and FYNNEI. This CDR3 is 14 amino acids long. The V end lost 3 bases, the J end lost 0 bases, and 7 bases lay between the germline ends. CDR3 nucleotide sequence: TGTGCCAGCAGTGAGATAGCTAGCACAGATACGCAGTATTTT. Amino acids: CASSEIASTDTQYF.

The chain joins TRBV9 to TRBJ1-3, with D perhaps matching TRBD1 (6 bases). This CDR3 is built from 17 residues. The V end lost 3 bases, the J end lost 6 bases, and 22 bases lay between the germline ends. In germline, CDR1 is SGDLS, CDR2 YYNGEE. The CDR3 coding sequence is TGTGCCAGCAGCGCCACCGGGACAAGCTCTCTGGCAAACACCATATATTTT. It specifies CASSATGTSSLANTIYF. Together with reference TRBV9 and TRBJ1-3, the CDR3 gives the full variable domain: DSGVTQTPKHLITATGQRVTLRCSPRSGDLSVYWYQQSLDQGLQFLIQYYNGEERAKGNILERFSAQQFPDLHSELNLSSLELGDSALYFCASSATGTSSLANTIYFGEGSWLTVV.

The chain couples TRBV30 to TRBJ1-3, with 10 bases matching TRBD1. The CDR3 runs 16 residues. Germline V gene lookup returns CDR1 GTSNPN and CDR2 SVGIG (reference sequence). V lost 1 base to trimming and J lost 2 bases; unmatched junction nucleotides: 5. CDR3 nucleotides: TGTGCCTGGAGTGCTCCGGGACAGGGGCCTGGAAACACCATATATTTT. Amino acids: CAWSAPGQGPGNTIYF.

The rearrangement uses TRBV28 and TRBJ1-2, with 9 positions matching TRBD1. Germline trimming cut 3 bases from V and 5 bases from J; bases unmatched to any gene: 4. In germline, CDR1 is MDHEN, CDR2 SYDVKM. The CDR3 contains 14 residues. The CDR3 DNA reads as TGTGCCAGCAGTTTTACAGGGGGCCGGTATGGCTACACCTTC. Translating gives CASSFTGGRYGYTF.